This record concerns one T cell receptor beta chain sequence. What this receptor recognizes is not known. Base qualities were left out, and no much larger clone turns up one base away. Reading the germline V gene gives CDR1 MNHEY and CDR2 SVGAGI. After removal of 6 bases from V and 0 bases from J, the junction retains 3 bases not matched to a gene. The CDR3 goes from the cysteine to the phenylalanine over 14 residues. Only CDR3 DNA remains: 42 bases, in frame from the first base. This sample stems from a study of CD8 T cell repertoires and HIV-1 epitope variants (dated by TCRdb to 2018 to 2021). Looking at the study overall: T cells were stimulated in separate culture wells with each of twenty-five peptides representing autologous and known Gag and Nef epitope variants. The control conditions were a CMV, EBV and flu peptide pool, the Ebola AY9 epitope as a negative control, and a well with no peptide. Tested epitopes included three Gag epitope families and Nef HW9 and YT9. Using the EasySep Human T Cell Enrichment Kit, T cells were enriched and then co-cultured with an equal number of autologous T cell-negative cells acting as antigen-presenting cells. For 9 to 11 days the cultures were kept in IMDM with gentamicin, and on days 3 and 7 half of the media was changed with IL-2, IL-7 and IL-15 added. A 1M T cell aliquot was kept as an uncultured baseline condition, separate from the approximately 83 T cell cultures. Running each culture condition in triplicate, except for one peptide done in duplicate, gave a total of approximately 83 T cell cultures. Study-wide findings and limitations: Only TCR beta chains were identified by the assay, and proliferation to antigen, not T cell function or cytokine profile, was indicated. About 5 clonotypes recognized the Nef KF9 family and one clonotype recognized the HW9 family, while no responses to the TAALDMSHF plasma variant were seen. Nine or ten antigen-specific TCR beta clonotypes were identified, of which more than five appeared to be cross-reactive for autologous or known escape epitope variants.

TCR beta CDR3 regions were sequenced at survey depth on the immunoSEQ platform. The QIAamp DNA micro kit was used to extract genomic DNA from every cultured and uncultured CD8+ T cell population. Regarding the original processing steps: Samples with under 5,000 productive reads were excluded, and this exclusion removed about 6.5% of the roughly 75 HIV peptide-stimulated cultures. A MANAFEST web app trimmed sequences to CDR3 and removed nonproductive sequences, CDR3s under 5 amino acids, and those not starting C or ending F/W. For a clonotype to count as antigen-specific, the clonotype had to expand relative to the no-peptide control in at least 2 of 3 replicates at FDR 0.01, and only within one epitope family. A frequency at least fivefold higher than in wells stimulated with peptides from other epitope families was additionally required for specific clonotypes. Imported from immuneACCESS, the table was reduced by TCRdb to in-frame sequences with V and J called. These copies leave out some clones; in studies compared against another copy, an unresolved V gene accounts for under half, and the cause of the remainder is not known. That table furnishes V, J and clone size, whereas the DNA furnished D and trimming. This sample holds roughly 100,000 clones; approximately 70% were observed only once. The ten largest make up about 26% of the sample.

The EasySep Human CD8+ T Cell Enrichment Kit was used on day 10 to isolate CD8+ T cells from every culture. The V and J segments used are TRBV6-5 and TRBJ1-1; TRBD1 fits 8 bases in the junction. Sequencing was done on a sample of uncultured baseline CD8+ T cells from peripheral blood mononuclear cells (PBMCs). The sequence came from a male donor with HIV. CDR3 protein: CASRRQGMNTEAFF. The DNA reads as follows: TGTGCCAGCAGGCGACAGGGGATGAACACTGAAGCTTTCTTT.